These 5 T cell receptor beta chains originate from one sample sequenced in a study of blood T cell repertoires in COVID-19 (dated by TCRdb to the early 2020s). The method was the immunoSEQ multiplex PCR assay. The clones in this table, taken by TCRdb from immuneACCESS, are in-frame only. Not every clone is retained; where verified, under half of the shortfall comes from an unresolved V gene, and the cause of the rest is unknown. The sample table records roughly 360,000 clones; 80% to 85% of these occur just once. The ten top clones hold about 5% of the sample. Sequencing used PBMCs or T cells enriched from blood (not recorded which). The origin of the receptors is a woman in her forties or fifties who had recovered from COVID-19.

The J gene is TRBJ1-1, the V gene TRBV2; the D is unclear. Germline CDR1 is SNHLY and CDR2 is FYNNEI. V gave up 3 bases and J gave up 3 bases, with 5 bases separating them. This CDR3 contains 12 residues. CDR3: CASSESYTEAFF. In nucleotides, the CDR3 is TGTGCCAGCAGTGAGAGCTACACTGAAGCTTTCTTT.

This chain links TRBV7-9 with TRBJ1-1; tentatively, D is TRBD1 (6 bases). The germline V gene has CDR1 SEHNR and CDR2 FQNEAQ (reference sequence). Between the trimmed V and J ends, which lost 2 bases and 3 bases, there was a span of 10 bases. CDR3 length: 14 residues. The CDR3 sequence is CASSLPQGYTEAFF. CDR3 sequence (DNA): TGTGCCAGCAGCTTACCACAGGGCTACACTGAAGCTTTCTTT.

This clone was seen only a few times. The chain has TRBV5-4 and TRBJ1-2, with TRBD1 identical over 8 bases. The germline V gene has CDR1 SGHNT and CDR2 YYREEE (reference sequence). This CDR3 is 15 amino acids long. The V segment lost 5 bases and the J segment 6 bases; nucleotides outside the gene matches: 12. Here the CDR3 DNA reads TGTGCCAGCAGGAGGCTACAGGGGGAAGTAAATGGCTACACCTTC. Its translation: CASRRLQGEVNGYTF.

This chain connects TRBV19 to TRBJ1-6, with a possible D match to TRBD1 (6 bases). CDR1 is LNHDA, CDR2 SQIVND, per germline (reference sequence). The V end was cut by 4 bases, the J end by 5 bases, with 15 bases between. The CDR3 totals 16 residues. CDR3 in amino acids: CASSNWGQSNNSPLHF. The CDR3 DNA sequence: TGTGCCAGTAGTAACTGGGGGCAGTCAAATAATTCACCCCTCCACTTT.

This sequence joins TRBV9 and TRBJ2-7; 12 positions match TRBD1. The CDR3 is 16 residues long. Germline assignment: CDR1 SGDLS and CDR2 YYNGEE. Trimming removed 0 bases from V and 6 bases from J; junction bases left unmatched: 7. The CDR3 bases are TGTGCCAGCAGCGTAGCTCCGGGACAGGGGGCGAGCGAGCAGTACTTC. Its protein product is CASSVAPGQGASEQYF.